This TCR beta chain appears in the sequencing data of a study of T-cell reconstitution after alpha-beta-depleted transplantation in children. Study results and caveats: Two months or so post-transplant, alpha-beta T cells reportedly derived from several hundred expanded graft clones. Among T cells one year after transplant, newly produced cells accounted for most counts and diversity. The study traced high day-60 TCRbeta diversity in some patients to surviving recipient T cells and thymic progenitors.

Unique molecular identifiers were built into the TCRbeta library. A single record per CDR3 protein comes from TCRdb applying MiXCR to the PCR reads. The sample contains 200,000 to 250,000 distinct CDR3 sequences, about 8.4% of which appear only once. Trimming cost V 4 bases and J 2 bases; bases outside gene matches: 2. From germline, CDR1 is SGHDN and CDR2 FVKESK. This CDR3 region has 14 residues. This clonotype was picked up many times. Its antigen remains unidentified. This sample comprised PBMCs, mostly from graft donor cells, obtained 360 days after TCRalphabeta/CD19-depleted stem cell transplant. The V gene is TRBV14, the J gene TRBJ2-7; 10 bases match TRBD2. This sequence originates from a male patient aged 2 to 9 who had a stem cell transplant for acute myeloid leukemia, so the T cells may come from the graft donor. CDR3 coding DNA: TGTGCCAGCAGCCTACTAGCGGGACCCTACGAGCAGTACTTC. As protein: CASSLLAGPYEQYF.